The clone carrying this TCR beta chain appeared a few times. The data derive from a study of response to subunit inactivated influenza vaccine. TCRdb re-derived calls from the RT-PCR reads in MiXCR, one entry per CDR3 protein. The data show just under 250,000 distinct CDR3 sequences, 9% to 15% seen once. The V segment lost 4 bases and the J segment 9 bases; nucleotides outside the gene matches: 11. From germline, CDR1 is SQVTM and CDR2 ANQGSEA. This CDR3 has 14 amino acids. The receptor comes from a man between 45 and 60 years old who received an inactivated influenza vaccine. The chain links TRBV29-1 to TRBJ2-1; 8 bases line up with TRBD2. The source was non-naive T cells sorted from PBMCs, collected around two weeks before vaccination. The CDR3 sequence: CSVVLQRGRGEQFF. The CDR3 coding sequence is TGCAGCGTTGTGCTCCAGCGGGGGCGGGGTGAGCAGTTCTTC.